The clone carrying this TCR beta chain was recorded once. Cells designated naive CD8 were CD45RO-negative and were positively selected for CCR7, with terminally differentiated effector memory CD45RA+ cells excluded. These data are taken from a study of shared clonotypes between healthy human individuals. Germline assignment: CDR1 MNHEY and CDR2 SMNVEV (reference sequence). This CDR3 spans 17 amino acids. J lost 3 bases, V lost 3 bases, and 11 bases had no gene match. TCRdb's table, derived via immunoSEQ multiplex PCR, lists solely in-frame clones and lacks some. The sample carries about 2.1 million clones, about 93% recorded once.

The chain couples TRBV27 to TRBJ2-3; 8 bases align to TRBD2. Sequenced material: naive CD8+ T cells from PBMCs. This clonotype was sampled from a man aged 18 to 30 in good health. Some clones in this sample may be carry-over from other donors' samples. DNA of the CDR3: TGTGCCAGCAGTTTCATCGGGACGGGAGGGCCAACAGATACGCAGTATTTT. Protein product: CASSFIGTGGPTDTQYF.